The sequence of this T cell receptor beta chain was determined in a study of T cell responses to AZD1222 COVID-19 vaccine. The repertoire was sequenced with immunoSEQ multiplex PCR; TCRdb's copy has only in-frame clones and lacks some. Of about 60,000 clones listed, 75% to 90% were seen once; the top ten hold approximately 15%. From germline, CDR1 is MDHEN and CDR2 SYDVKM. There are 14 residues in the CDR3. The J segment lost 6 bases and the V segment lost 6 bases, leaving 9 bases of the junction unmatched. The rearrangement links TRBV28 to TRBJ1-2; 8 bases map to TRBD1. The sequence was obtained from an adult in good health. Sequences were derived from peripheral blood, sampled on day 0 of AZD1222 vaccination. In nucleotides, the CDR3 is TGTGCCAGCAGCTCCAGGGGGCAGGGTGATGGCTACACCTTC. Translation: CASSSRGQGDGYTF.